A single sample is the source of the 23 T cell receptor beta chains below, sequenced in a study of control samples from healthy donors and cancer patients. Data came from immunoSEQ multiplex PCR; TCRdb stores just in-frame clones and leaves some out. The table lists about 98,000 clones, approximately 78% of them singletons. Sequences were obtained from blood. The receptor source for this set is a man between 60 and 70 years old in good health.

The genes are TRBV2 and TRBJ1-3; the D gene is possibly TRBD1 (5 bases). V lost 9 bases and J 0 bases, leaving 9 bases between the germline ends. From germline, CDR1 is SNHLY and CDR2 FYNNEI. The CDR3 extends over 13 amino acids. The CDR3 DNA reads TGTGCCAGTAACAGGTACTCTGGAAACACCATATATTTT. This translates into CASNRYSGNTIYF.

This chain joins TRBV11-2 and TRBJ2-7; 8 nucleotides match TRBD2. V lost 6 bases and J lost 1; bases outside the gene matches: 8. The germline CDR1 and CDR2 sequences are SGHAT and FQNNGV. The CDR3 spans 15 residues. The CDR3 here is CASSSLRGGSYEQYF. CDR3 DNA sequence: TGTGCCAGCAGTTCCTTACGGGGGGGGTCCTACGAGCAGTACTTC.

The chain joins TRBV10-2 to TRBJ2-2; the match to TRBD2 covers 8 bases. Germline V gene lookup returns CDR1 WSHSY and CDR2 SAAADI. The CDR3 sequence is 18 residues long. Trimming took 0 bases from V and 6 from J; bases not matched to a gene: 12. In DNA, the CDR3 is TGCGCCAGCAGTGAGTCTAAACCGGGACTAGGTGGTTCCGGGGAGCTGTTTTTT. It encodes CASSESKPGLGGSGELFF.

The rearrangement joins TRBV5-5 to TRBJ2-3, with D maybe TRBD2 (5 bases). CDR1 is SGHKS and CDR2 is YYEKEE in the germline V gene (reference sequence). V shed 2 bases and J shed 0 bases, with 7 bases lying between them. The CDR3 sequence is 14 residues long. CDR3 residues: CASSFEGSTDTQYF. CDR3 DNA: TGTGCCAGCAGCTTTGAGGGTAGCACAGATACGCAGTATTTT.

V and J are TRBV9 and TRBJ2-2; 7 bases are a match to TRBD2. The CDR3 extends over 17 amino acids. Germline trimming cut 2 bases from V and 3 bases from J; bases unmatched to any gene: 10. Germline V gene sequence: CDR1 SGDLS, CDR2 YYNGEE. The CDR3 loop reads CASSVSSGELYTGELFF. CDR3 DNA: TGTGCCAGCAGCGTTTCTAGCGGAGAGCTCTACACCGGGGAGCTGTTTTTT.

The chain carries TRBV2 and TRBJ1-2; possibly TRBD1 for D (5 bases). The CDR3 totals 14 residues. V was trimmed by 8 bases and J by 0 bases, leaving 13 bases between them. The germline V gene encodes CDR1 SNHLY and CDR2 FYNNEI. The DNA for the CDR3 is TGTGCCAGCCTAAAGGAGGGGACTAACTATGGCTACACCTTC. Amino acids: CASLKEGTNYGYTF.

The chain employs TRBV29-1 and TRBJ2-3; D not resolved. CDR3 size: 14 residues. Trimming removed 3 bases at V and 0 bases at J, with 10 bases between. The germline V gene has CDR1 SQVTM and CDR2 ANQGSEA. The CDR3 DNA reads as TGCAGCGTTGACGACGGTCGAAGCACAGATACGCAGTATTTT. This encodes CSVDDGRSTDTQYF.

The chain is built from TRBV30 and TRBJ2-7, with 7 bases matching TRBD1. This CDR3 region has 14 residues. Germline CDR1 is GTSNPN and CDR2 is SVGIG (reference sequence). V lost 3 bases and J lost 6; bases outside the gene matches: 11. The CDR3 nucleotides are TGTGCCTGGAGCGAGGGACAGCTCCTAGGCGAGCAGTACTTC. Amino acids: CAWSEGQLLGEQYF.

J is TRBJ2-5 and V is TRBV3-1 (or the pseudogene TRBV3-2); 11 positions match TRBD2. Germline CDR1 and CDR2: LGHDT and YNNKEL (reference sequence). Germline trimming cut 5 bases from V and 3 bases from J; bases unmatched to any gene: 5. The CDR3 totals 15 residues. The CDR3 loop is CASSMRLAGKETQYF. For the CDR3, the DNA is TGTGCCAGCAGCATGAGACTAGCGGGAAAAGAGACCCAGTACTTC.

The chain links TRBV5-4 to TRBJ2-1; TRBD2 matches at 13 bases. CDR1 is SGHNT and CDR2 is YYREEE in the germline V gene (reference sequence). This CDR3 is 18 amino acids long. The trim removed 3 bases at V and 1 base at J, leaving 7 bases unmatched. CDR3 loop: CASSSGTSGMGSYNEQFF. The CDR3 nucleotides are TGTGCCAGCAGCTCAGGGACTAGCGGGATGGGGTCCTACAATGAGCAGTTCTTC.

The chain recombines TRBV15 with TRBJ2-1, with D possibly being TRBD2 (5 bases). Germline V gene sequence: CDR1 LNHNV, CDR2 YYDKDF (reference sequence). Deletions cut 1 base from V and 1 base from J, with 11 bases between. The CDR3 spans 16 residues. CDR3 region: CATSRVDYPSYNEQFF. The CDR3, as DNA: TGTGCCACCAGCAGAGTTGACTATCCTTCCTACAATGAGCAGTTCTTC.

This chain connects TRBV18 to TRBJ2-2, with a possible D match to TRBD2 (6 bases). V lost 4 bases and J lost 3, with 12 bases in between. From germline, CDR1 is KGHSH and CDR2 LQKENI. The CDR3 length is 15 residues. This CDR3 is CASSLIGTDTGELFF. CDR3 nucleotide sequence: TGTGCCAGCTCACTGATCGGGACTGACACCGGGGAGCTGTTTTTT. Full variable domain (remainder filled in from reference TRBV18 and TRBJ2-2): NAGVMQNPRHLVRRRGQEARLRCSPMKGHSHVYWYRQLPEEGLKFMVYLQKENIIDESGMPKERFSAEFPKEGPSILRIQQVVRGDSAAYFCASSLIGTDTGELFFGEGSRLTVL.

This chain connects TRBV29-1 to TRBJ2-3; D unresolved. CDR1 SQVTM and CDR2 ANQGSEA come from the germline V gene. The V and J ends lost 3 bases and 9 bases respectively, with 16 bases between them. CDR3 length: 13 amino acids. This chain's CDR3 is CSVDHPSPGTQYF. In DNA, the CDR3 is TGCAGCGTTGACCATCCCAGTCCTGGGACGCAGTATTTT.

The chain joins TRBV7-9 to TRBJ1-1; 8 bases align to TRBD1. J gave up 4 bases and V 5 bases, and 6 bases lay outside the gene matches. The CDR3 is 14 residues long. CDR1 and CDR2 from the germline V gene are SEHNR and FQNEAQ (reference sequence). CDR3 coding DNA: TGTGCCAGCAGCGGACCGACAGGGGTCACTGAAGCTTTCTTT. It yields the protein CASSGPTGVTEAFF.

The chain employs TRBV11-2 and TRBJ1-1; D remains unclear. Trimming removed 3 bases from V and 1 base from J, with 3 bases in between. The CDR3 is 12 amino acids. From germline, CDR1 is SGHAT and CDR2 FQNNGV. As DNA, the CDR3 is TGTGCCAGCAGCTTCGGGAACACTGAAGCTTTCTTT. It is translated as CASSFGNTEAFF. The whole variable domain, remainder taken from reference TRBV11-2 and TRBJ1-1, is EAGVAQSPRYKIIEKRQSVAFWCNPISGHATLYWYQQILGQGPKLLIQFQNNGVVDDSQLPKDRFSAERLKGVDSTLKIQPAKLEDSAVYLCASSFGNTEAFFGQGTRLTVV.

The V and J genes are TRBV2 and TRBJ2-1, with D perhaps given as TRBD1 or TRBD2 (5 bases each). The CDR3 has 15 amino acids. V lost 4 bases, J lost 7 bases, and 17 bases lay in between. Germline V gives CDR1 SNHLY, CDR2 FYNNEI. This chain's CDR3 is CASSGGRGNSNEQFF. Written as DNA, the CDR3 is TGTGCCAGCAGTGGGGGGAGAGGGAATAGTAATGAGCAGTTCTTC.

About this clone: Other DNA sequences within the sample encode an identical CDR3. The chain carries TRBV2 and TRBJ2-3; D is undetermined. V lost 5 bases and J lost 0, with 0 bases in between. Germline assignment: CDR1 SNHLY and CDR2 FYNNEI. This CDR3 has 11 residues. CDR3 in amino acids: CASSSTDTQYF. The CDR3 DNA is TGTGCCAGCAGTAGCACAGATACGCAGTATTTT. Full variable domain (missing parts from reference TRBV2 and TRBJ2-3): EPEVTQTPSHQVTQMGQEVILRCVPISNHLYFYWYRQILGQKVEFLVSFYNNEISEKSEIFDDQFSVERPDGSNFTLKIRSTKLEDSAMYFCASSSTDTQYFGPGTRLTVL.

The V and J genes are TRBV6-6 and TRBJ2-1, with 10 bases lining up with TRBD1. CDR1 is MNHNY, CDR2 SVGAGI, per germline (reference sequence). The CDR3 has 15 amino acids. V dropped 5 bases and J dropped 7; count of bases not matched to a gene: 8. The chain's CDR3 is CASSLRQGAGNEQFF. The CDR3, as DNA: TGTGCCAGCAGTCTCCGACAGGGGGCGGGGAATGAGCAGTTCTTC.

The chain uses TRBV20-1 and TRBJ2-5; TRBD2 aligns across 8 bases. CDR1 is DFQATT and CDR2 is SNEGSKA in the germline V gene (reference sequence). Trimming at V came to 3 bases and at J to 2 bases, leaving 8 bases not matched to a gene. The CDR3 runs 15 residues. The CDR3 bases are TGCAGTGCTAGTGGGGGTCAGCGGGGGCAAGAGACCCAGTACTTC. Protein product: CSASGGQRGQETQYF.

The rearrangement links TRBV5-1 to TRBJ1-6; TRBD1 is a possible D gene (5 bases). CDR1 and CDR2 from the germline V gene are SGHRS and YFSETQ. Trimming removed 0 bases at V and 9 bases at J, with 13 bases between. The CDR3 has 15 amino acids. The CDR3 DNA reads as TGCGCCAGCAGCTTGGACGGTGCAGGGCCTTCACCCCTCCACTTT. Translating gives CASSLDGAGPSPLHF.

The chain has TRBV24-1 and TRBJ2-7; 8 bases line up with TRBD1. Germline V gene lookup returns CDR1 KGHDR and CDR2 SFDVKD. The CDR3 has 14 amino acids. V shed 3 bases and J 7 bases; nucleotides not matched to a gene: 7. CDR3 sequence: CATSDTQGAREQYF. DNA of the CDR3: TGTGCCACCAGTGATACCCAGGGGGCGAGGGAGCAGTACTTC.

This clone was observed a single time. The V gene is TRBV9, the J gene TRBJ2-3; maybe TRBD2 (7 bases). CDR1 SGDLS and CDR2 YYNGEE come from the germline V gene. The CDR3 contains 17 residues. V shed 0 bases and J shed 4 bases, with 18 bases lying between them. The CDR3 region has the DNA TGTGCCAGCAGCGTAGTTAGAGGGGGAGGGCCCCCAGATACGCAGTATTTT. Amino acid sequence: CASSVVRGGGPPDTQYF. The full variable domain, its missing parts supplied by reference TRBV9 and TRBJ2-3, is DSGVTQTPKHLITATGQRVTLRCSPRSGDLSVYWYQQSLDQGLQFLIQYYNGEERAKGNILERFSAQQFPDLHSELNLSSLELGDSALYFCASSVVRGGGPPDTQYFGPGTRLTVL.

CDR3 protein: CATWGQRTYNEQFF. CDR3 DNA: TGTGCCACCTGGGGCCAGCGGACCTACAATGAGCAGTTCTTC. V usage is TRBV27 and J usage is TRBJ2-1; D could derive from TRBD1 or TRBD2 (5 bases each). The CDR3 has 14 residues. V was trimmed by 10 bases and J by 2 bases, leaving 15 bases between them. CDR1 and CDR2 (germline): MNHEY, SMNVEV (reference sequence).